These 8 T cell receptor beta chains share one sample of origin, sequenced in a study of human T cells and chemical hapten exposure (dated by TCRdb to the early 2020s). The time point label for this specimen denotes: healthy volunteer bleed at 2 weeks. Unfractionated whole blood was collected in Tempus Blood RNA tubes, and total RNA was extracted from that blood. The library was built by means of RACE. For sequencing, a NextSeq 500 was employed. Through fastp at Q25 and MiXCR, TCRdb rebuilt clones from the public reads, retaining in-frame beta chains. Every entry covers one CDR3 protein and lists the most common genes and DNA from its rows. For this sample there are some 50,000 distinct CDR3 sequences; 4.3% appear just once. The top ten constitute 1.5% to 2% of the sample. What was sequenced was whole blood. All receptors come from a female donor in good health. Some clones in this sample may be carry-over from other donors' samples.

In this sample, this clonotype turned up many times. V gene TRBV6-2 or TRBV6-3 combines with J gene TRBJ2-7; 10 nucleotides agree with TRBD1. V dropped 11 bases and J dropped 5; count of bases not matched to a gene: 9. CDR1 and CDR2 (germline): MNHEY, SVGEGT. This CDR3 has 13 residues. DNA of the CDR3: TGTGCCGGTGGGACAGGGGAGAATCACGAGCAGTACTTC. Protein product: CAGGTGENHEQYF.

This clonotype was recorded many times. The chain uses TRBV12-3 or TRBV12-4 and TRBJ1-2; TRBD1 agrees at 7 bases. The CDR3 is 17 residues long. The ends lost 5 bases at V and 6 bases at J; junction bases unmatched: 18. CDR3: CASSPPTGTEMLNGYTF. The CDR3 bases are TGTGCCAGCAGTCCGCCCACGGGGACAGAGATGCTGAATGGCTACACCTTC.

In this sample, this clonotype turned up many times. This chain uses TRBV21-1 with TRBJ1-1; the table's D call of TRBD1 was not tested on the DNA. TRBV21-1 constitutes a pseudogene. This CDR3 spans 12 amino acids. The CDR3 nucleotides read TGTGCCACCCAGGGGGCGGGAACTGAAGCTTTCTTT. It specifies CATQGAGTEAFF.

This clonotype was recorded at least ten times. The J gene is TRBJ2-1, the V gene TRBV7-2, with TRBD2 matching 9 bases. Germline lookup yields CDR1 SGHTA and CDR2 FQGNSA. The length of the CDR3 is 20 residues. V shed 5 bases and J 0 bases; nucleotides not matched to a gene: 17. The CDR3 loop reads CASSPRVASGTKSSYNEQFF. The CDR3 DNA is TGTGCCAGCAGCCCCAGGGTGGCTAGCGGGACCAAGAGCTCCTACAATGAGCAGTTCTTC.

This clonotype has ten or more counts. The chain employs TRBV4-2 and TRBJ2-3, with 13 nucleotides matching TRBD2. The germline V gene encodes CDR1 LGHNA and CDR2 YNFKEQ. The CDR3 has 16 amino acids. J gave up 5 bases and V 4 bases, and 6 bases lay outside the gene matches. CDR3: CASSPRLAGGGDTQYF. The CDR3 nucleotides read TGTGCCAGCAGCCCGCGACTAGCGGGGGGTGGAGATACGCAGTATTTT.

This clonotype was picked up many times. The junction departs from germline at one end; a sequencing error may be responsible. V usage is TRBV6-2 or TRBV6-3 and J usage is TRBJ2-7; 9 bases fit TRBD1. The CDR3 sequence is 15 residues long. Germline V gene data show CDR1 as MNHEY and CDR2 as SVGEGT. The CDR3 region is CASSYSGQGRYEQYF. CDR3 coding DNA: TGTGCCAGCAGCTACTCAGGACAGGGGCGCTACGAGCAGTACTTC.

This clonotype was recorded at least ten times. The CDR3 region is CASSLRPGPEAFF. DNA for the CDR3: TGTGCCAGCAGCTTACGGCCAGGGCCTGAAGCTTTCTTT. The J gene is TRBJ1-1, the V gene TRBV7-2, with D perhaps TRBD1 (5 bases). Germline V lookup: CDR1 SGHTA, CDR2 FQGNSA. There are 13 residues in the CDR3. V was trimmed by 2 bases and J by 6 bases, leaving 10 bases between them.

As regards this clonotype: This may be a read error: a much more frequent sequence differs by one nucleotide. The conserved phenylalanine or tryptophan is not found at the CDR3 terminus, so this likely reflects a read error. The chain combines TRBV7-2 with TRBJ1-5; D gene unclear. The CDR3 spans 13 residues. CDR1 SGHTA and CDR2 FQGNSA come from the germline V gene. V was clipped by 2 bases and J by 3 bases, with 5 bases between them. Here the CDR3 DNA reads TGTGCCAGCAGCTTACTCACCAATCAGCCCCAGCATTCT. It is translated as CASSLLTNQPQHS.